This TCR beta chain was sequenced during a study of metastatic and nonmetastatic thyroid tumors. About the study: The authors compared repertoires across blood and tumor or nodule tissue from malignant and benign thyroid patients. Study-level results: TCR beta diversity was reportedly significantly higher in malignant thyroid tumors than benign nodules, in blood and tumor.

This clone appeared many times. Its antigen is still unknown. In the authors' workflow: Across clinicopathological groups, CDR3 differences served as the basis for building a distant-metastasis classifier for papillary thyroid cancer. With MiXCR, TCRdb called clones anew from the PCR reads. TCRdb, not the authors, supplied the V and J calls. The table lists some 46,000 clones, approximately 24% of them singletons. Until they underwent thyroid surgery, no patient had received any treatment. This CDR3 has 17 amino acids. Germline V gene lookup returns CDR1 MNHEY and CDR2 SVGAGI. V lost 6 bases to trimming and J lost 7 bases; unmatched junction nucleotides: 11.

The material sequenced was blood. The chain is built from TRBV6-5 and TRBJ2-1, with TRBD2 identical over 14 bases. This receptor was taken from a male donor with papillary thyroid cancer or a benign thyroid nodule (not recorded which). Some clones in this sample may be carry-over from other donors' samples. CDR3 in DNA: TGTGCCAGCAGGGCCGGGACTAGCGGGAGCCGCGGGAATGAGCAGTTCTTC. This sequence encodes CASRAGTSGSRGNEQFF.